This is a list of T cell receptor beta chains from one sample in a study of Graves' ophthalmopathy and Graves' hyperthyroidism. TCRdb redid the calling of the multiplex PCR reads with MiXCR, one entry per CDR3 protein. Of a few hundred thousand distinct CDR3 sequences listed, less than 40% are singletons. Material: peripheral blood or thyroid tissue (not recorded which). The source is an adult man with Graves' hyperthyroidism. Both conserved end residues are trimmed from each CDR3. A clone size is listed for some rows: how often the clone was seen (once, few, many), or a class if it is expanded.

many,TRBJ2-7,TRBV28,ASSPHAGIRPEQY
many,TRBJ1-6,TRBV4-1,ASSLEGWRSPLH
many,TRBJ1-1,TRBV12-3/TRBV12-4,ASNSPGLSLEGRSF
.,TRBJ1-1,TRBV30,AQIGGNTEAF
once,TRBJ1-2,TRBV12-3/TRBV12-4,ASSAQGTFGYGYT
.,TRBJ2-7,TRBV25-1,ASSSQSGSMDYEQY
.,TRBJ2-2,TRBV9,ASSVGRIGELF
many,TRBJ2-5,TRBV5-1,ASNRDTGEETQY
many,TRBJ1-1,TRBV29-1,SVDRGRRNTEAF
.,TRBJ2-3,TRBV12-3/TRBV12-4,ASSFAGAGDTQY
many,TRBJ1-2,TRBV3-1,ASSQERRVGGYT
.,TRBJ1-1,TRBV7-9,ASSFRGGETEAF
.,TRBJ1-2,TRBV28,ASSYDGTVYGYT